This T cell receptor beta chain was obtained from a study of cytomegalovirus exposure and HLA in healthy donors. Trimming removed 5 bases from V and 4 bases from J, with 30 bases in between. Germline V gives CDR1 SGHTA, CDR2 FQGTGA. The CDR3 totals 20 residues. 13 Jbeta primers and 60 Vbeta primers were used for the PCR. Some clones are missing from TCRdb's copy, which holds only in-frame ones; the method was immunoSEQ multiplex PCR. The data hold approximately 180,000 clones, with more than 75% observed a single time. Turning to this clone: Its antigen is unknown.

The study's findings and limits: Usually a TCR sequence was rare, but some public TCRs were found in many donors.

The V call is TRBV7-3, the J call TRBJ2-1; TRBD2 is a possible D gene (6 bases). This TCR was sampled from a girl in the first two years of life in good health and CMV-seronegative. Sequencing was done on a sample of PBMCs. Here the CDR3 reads CASSPTSYRGRPNSYNEQFF. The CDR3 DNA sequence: TGTGCCAGCAGCCCCACAAGTTATCGAGGGAGGCCCAACAGTTACAATGAGCAGTTCTTC.